This T cell receptor beta chain was sequenced in a study of blood T cell repertoires in COVID-19. Study-wide context: Material from acute and convalescent COVID-19 was sourced from the United States, Italy and Spain. In each case, the material was cDNA or gDNA derived from T cells, B-cell-depleted T cells, or PBMCs.

The CDR3 is made up of 13 amino acids. Trimming took off 4 bases at V and 4 bases at J, with 8 bases between the two ends. The germline V gene encodes CDR1 SGHTA and CDR2 FQGNSA. In the authors' workflow: Scientists estimated how many nucleated cells there were by amplifying reference gene primers. Repertoires were generated with immunoSEQ multiplex PCR, while TCRdb's copy carries only in-frame clones and drops some. V and J calls and clone size are given by that table; D and trimming were obtained from the DNA. The table lists some 120,000 clones, about 89% of them singletons. The chain joins TRBV7-2 to TRBJ1-3; D uncertain. Material for sequencing was peripheral blood. The TCR originated in a woman aged 55-69 years with acute or convalescent COVID-19. The CDR3 loop is CASSSYAGNTIYF. CDR3 nucleotides: TGTGCCAGCAGCTCCTATGCCGGAAACACCATATATTTT.